This T cell receptor (beta chain) is drawn from a study of T cell changes during pregnancy in multiple sclerosis. Generated by immunoSEQ multiplex PCR, the TCRdb table keeps only in-frame clones and is missing some. The sample contains more than 65,000 clones, roughly 96% of which appear only once. Trimming cost V 1 base and J 5 bases, with 11 bases left between them. Looked up from germline, CDR1 is SEHNR and CDR2 is FQNEAQ (reference sequence). CDR3 length: 14 residues. Sequencing was performed on peripheral blood, taken in the second trimester of pregnancy. The origin of this receptor is a female donor with multiple sclerosis, enrolled in a pregnancy study. This rearrangement joins TRBV7-9 to TRBJ1-1; perhaps TRBD1 as D (5 bases). The CDR3, as DNA: TGTGCCAGCAGCTTAGAGGCAGGGTTGACTGAAGCTTTCTTT. Its protein is CASSLEAGLTEAFF.